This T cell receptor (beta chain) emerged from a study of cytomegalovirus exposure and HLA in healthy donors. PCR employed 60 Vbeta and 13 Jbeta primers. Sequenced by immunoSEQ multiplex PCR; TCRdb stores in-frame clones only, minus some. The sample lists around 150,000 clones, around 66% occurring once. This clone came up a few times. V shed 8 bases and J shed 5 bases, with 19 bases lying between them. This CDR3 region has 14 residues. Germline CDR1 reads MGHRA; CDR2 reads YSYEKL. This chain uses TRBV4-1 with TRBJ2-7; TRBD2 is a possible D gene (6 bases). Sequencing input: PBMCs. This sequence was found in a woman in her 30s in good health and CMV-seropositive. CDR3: CASRSVEGRDEQYF. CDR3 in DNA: TGCGCCAGCCGGTCGGTGGAGGGAAGAGACGAGCAGTACTTC.